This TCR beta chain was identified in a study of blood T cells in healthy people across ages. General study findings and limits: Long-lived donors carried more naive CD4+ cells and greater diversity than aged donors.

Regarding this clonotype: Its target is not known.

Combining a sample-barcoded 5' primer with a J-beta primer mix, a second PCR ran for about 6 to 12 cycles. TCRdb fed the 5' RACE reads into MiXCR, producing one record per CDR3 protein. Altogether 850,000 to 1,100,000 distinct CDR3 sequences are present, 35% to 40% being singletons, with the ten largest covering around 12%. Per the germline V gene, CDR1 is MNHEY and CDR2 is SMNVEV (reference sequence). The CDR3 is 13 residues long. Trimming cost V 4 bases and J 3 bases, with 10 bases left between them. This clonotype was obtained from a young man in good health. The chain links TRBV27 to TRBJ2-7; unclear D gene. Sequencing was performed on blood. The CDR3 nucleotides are TGTGCCAGCAGTTGGGCTAAGGGCTACGAGCAGTACTTC. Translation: CASSWAKGYEQYF.